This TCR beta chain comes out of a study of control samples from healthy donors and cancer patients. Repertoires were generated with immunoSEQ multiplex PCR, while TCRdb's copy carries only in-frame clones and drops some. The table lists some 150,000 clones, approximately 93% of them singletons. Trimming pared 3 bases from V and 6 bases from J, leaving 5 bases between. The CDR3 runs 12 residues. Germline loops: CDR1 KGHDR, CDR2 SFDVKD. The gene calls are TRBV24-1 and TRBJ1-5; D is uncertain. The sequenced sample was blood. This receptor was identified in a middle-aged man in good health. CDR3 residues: CATSDGGQPQHF. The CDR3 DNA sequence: TGTGCCACCAGTGATGGAGGTCAGCCCCAGCATTTT.